This T cell receptor beta chain is from a study of cytomegalovirus exposure and HLA in healthy donors. The overall study: Most genotyped donors, around 86% of 350 to 500, had Caucasian-associated genetic ancestry. Study results and caveats: In a later analysis, several top co-occurrence clusters appeared linked to parvovirus B19, influenza, CMV and Epstein-Barr virus. What was likely a sequencing artifact was a cluster of highly shared sequence variants.

All the people who gave samples were healthy bone marrow donors. PCR amplification relied on 60 Vbeta primers (plus 13 Jbeta primers). Sequencing used immunoSEQ multiplex PCR; TCRdb keeps in-frame clones, though not all of them. The table includes about 150,000 clones, more than 70% detected once. The CDR3 spans 12 residues. Trimming left V 3 bases short and J 1 base short, with 4 bases between. Germline CDR1 and CDR2: SGHTA and FQGNSA. Only a few counts were recorded for this clone. As yet, its antigen is unknown. The sequencing sample was made of PBMCs. The receptor comes from a woman aged 40 to 50 in good health and CMV-seronegative. The chain links TRBV7-2 to TRBJ2-7, with D unclear. The CDR3 sequence: CASSFVSYEQYF. In DNA, the CDR3 is TGTGCCAGCAGCTTCGTGTCCTACGAGCAGTACTTC.